This T cell receptor beta chain was captured by sequencing in a study of T cell repertoires in cytomegalovirus infection. Study-wide context: Both CMV infection and a matching HLA type were indicated by public TCR beta signatures. Broader study findings: It was HLA-C-restricted CMV-specific TCR beta clonotypes that dominated the response ex vivo. Summed public TCR beta family frequency identified CMV carriers bearing the relevant HLA.

The V end was cut by 5 bases, the J end by 6 bases, with 11 bases between. The CDR3 contains 13 residues. TCRdb re-analysed the reads in MiXCR, keeping a single row per CDR3 protein. The sample has about 180,000 distinct CDR3 sequences, roughly 15% seen once. Concerning this clonotype itself: Its antigen remains unidentified.

The sequence was obtained from a human donor in good health (CMV status not recorded). Some clones in this sample may be carry-over from other donors' samples. The chain has TRBV12-3 or TRBV12-4 and TRBJ2-1; D gene ambiguous. The source material was CD8+ T cells from PBMCs. DNA of the CDR3: TGTGCCAGCAGTCCCCTAGGTTCCAATGAGCAGTTCTTC. Translated, it gives CASSPLGSNEQFF.